Described below is a single T cell receptor (beta chain) sequence and its context. The data stem from a study of blood T cell repertoires in COVID-19. Study information: Acute and convalescent COVID-19 samples came from the United States, Italy and Spain.

CDR3 length: 13 amino acids. Germline lookup yields CDR1 SGHTA and CDR2 FQGTGA. V lost 1 base, J lost 9 bases, and 4 bases stayed unmatched. In the study's own analysis: Estimated nucleated cell counts came from reference gene primer amplification. Produced via immunoSEQ multiplex PCR; TCRdb's table is partial and in-frame only. That table supplies the V and J calls and clone size; D and trimming were determined from the DNA. The sample yields 200,000 to 300,000 clones, roughly 87% seen once. This chain uses TRBV7-3 with TRBJ1-1; 8 nucleotides match TRBD1. The receptor was derived from a man younger than 35 with active or convalescent COVID-19. The sample comprised peripheral blood. Here the CDR3 DNA reads TGTGCCAGCAGCTTAATTGGACAGGGCAAAGCTTTCTTT. It is translated as CASSLIGQGKAFF.